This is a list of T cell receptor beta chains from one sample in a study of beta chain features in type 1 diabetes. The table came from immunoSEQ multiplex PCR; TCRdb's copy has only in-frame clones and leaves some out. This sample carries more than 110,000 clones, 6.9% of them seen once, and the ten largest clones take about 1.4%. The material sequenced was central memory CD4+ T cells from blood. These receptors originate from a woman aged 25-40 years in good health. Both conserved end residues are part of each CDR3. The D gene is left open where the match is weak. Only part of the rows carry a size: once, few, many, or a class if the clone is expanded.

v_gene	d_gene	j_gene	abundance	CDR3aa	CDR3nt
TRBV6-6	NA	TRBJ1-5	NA	CASRLGTANNQPQHF	TGTGCCAGCAGGCTCGGGACTGCTAACAATCAGCCCCAGCATTTT
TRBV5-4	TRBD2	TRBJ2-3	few	CASSSPSGNGADTQYF	TGTGCCAGCAGCTCACCCAGCGGGAATGGGGCAGATACGCAGTATTTT
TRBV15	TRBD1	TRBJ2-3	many	CATGQGEDTQYF	TGTGCCACCGGACAGGGTGAAGATACGCAGTATTTT
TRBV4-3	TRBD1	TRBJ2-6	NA	CASSQAGTGGFGANVLTF	TGCGCCAGCAGCCAAGCCGGGACAGGGGGCTTCGGGGCCAACGTCCTGACTTTC
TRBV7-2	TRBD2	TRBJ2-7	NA	CASSSGLAGQVEQYF	TGTGCCAGCAGCTCGGGACTAGCGGGACAGGTTGAGCAGTACTTC
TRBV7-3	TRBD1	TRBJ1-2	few	CASSPGDRGYRPSYGYTF	TGTGCCAGCAGCCCCGGGGACAGGGGGTACCGGCCCTCCTATGGCTACACCTTC
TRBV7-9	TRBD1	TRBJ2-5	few	CASSLTGAQTQYF	TGTGCCAGCAGCTTGACAGGGGCACAGACCCAGTACTTC
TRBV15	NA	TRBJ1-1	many	CATSRESNGLTEAFF	TGTGCCACCAGCAGAGAAAGTAACGGACTGACTGAAGCTTTCTTT
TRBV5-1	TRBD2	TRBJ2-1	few	CASSLPPPSGPSSYNEQFF	TGCGCCAGCAGCTTGCCTCCTCCTAGCGGTCCGAGCTCCTACAATGAGCAGTTCTTC
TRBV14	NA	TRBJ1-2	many	CASSQDFGRLTNYGYTF	TGTGCCAGCAGCCAAGATTTTGGCAGACTCACCAACTATGGCTACACCTTC
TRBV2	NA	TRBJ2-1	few	CASNEGGQAAYNEQFF	TGTGCCAGCAACGAGGGGGGGCAGGCGGCCTACAATGAGCAGTTCTTC
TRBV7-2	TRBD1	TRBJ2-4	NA	CASSTPPGSRGKNIQYF	TGTGCCAGCAGCACACCCCCGGGTAGCAGGGGGAAAAACATTCAGTACTTC
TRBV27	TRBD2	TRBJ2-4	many	CASSSTSGFRGTKNIQYF	TGTGCCAGCAGTTCTACTAGCGGGTTTCGGGGGACCAAAAACATTCAGTACTTC
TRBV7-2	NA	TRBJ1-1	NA	CASSLERQLNTEAFF	TGTGCCAGCAGCTTAGAGAGGCAGTTGAACACTGAAGCTTTCTTT
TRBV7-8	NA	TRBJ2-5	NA	CASSLVWASETQYF	TGTGCCAGCAGCTTAGTATGGGCGAGTGAGACCCAGTACTTC
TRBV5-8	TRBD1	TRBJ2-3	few	CASSLDRGRGTDTQYF	TGTGCCAGCAGCTTGGACAGGGGGCGCGGCACAGATACGCAGTATTTT
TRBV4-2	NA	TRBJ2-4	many	CASSQDPMRAKNIQYF	TGTGCCAGCAGCCAAGACCCGATGAGGGCCAAAAACATTCAGTACTTC
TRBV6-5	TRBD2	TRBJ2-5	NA	CATHPGGEETQYF	TGTGCCACCCACCCGGGGGGAGAAGAGACCCAGTACTTC
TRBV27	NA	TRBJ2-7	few	CASSPDFGDLSYEQYF	TGTGCCAGCAGCCCGGATTTTGGAGACCTCTCCTACGAGCAGTACTTC
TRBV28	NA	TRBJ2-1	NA	CASSAYLLEQFF	TGTGCCAGCAGTGCCTACTTGCTTGAGCAGTTCTTC
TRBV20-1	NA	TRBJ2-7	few	CSAKGDHEQYF	TGCAGTGCTAAGGGGGACCACGAGCAGTACTTC
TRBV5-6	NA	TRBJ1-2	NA	CASSLDRVYYGYTF	TGTGCCAGCAGCTTGGACAGGGTGTACTATGGCTACACCTTC
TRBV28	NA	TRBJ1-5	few	CASTLQGGQPQHF	TGTGCCAGCACATTACAGGGTGGTCAGCCCCAGCATTTT
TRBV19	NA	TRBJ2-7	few	CATRGKSASISYEQYF	TGTGCCACCAGGGGAAAGAGTGCATCCATCTCCTACGAGCAGTACTTC
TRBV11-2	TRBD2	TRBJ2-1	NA	CASKLTSGTYNEQFF	TGTGCCAGCAAACTTACTAGCGGGACCTACAATGAGCAGTTCTTC
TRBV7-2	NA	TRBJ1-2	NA	CASQSYAPSYGYTF	TGTGCCAGCCAAAGCTATGCTCCTTCCTATGGCTACACCTTC
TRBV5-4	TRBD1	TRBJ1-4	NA	CASSSGGQGNEKLFF	TGTGCCAGCAGCTCGGGGGGACAGGGAAATGAAAAACTGTTTTTT
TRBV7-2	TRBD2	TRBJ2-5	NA	CASSQALGLAGGETQYF	TGTGCCAGCAGCCAAGCCCTAGGACTAGCGGGAGGTGAGACCCAGTACTTC
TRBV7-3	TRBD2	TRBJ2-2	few	CASSPRGGYTGELFF	TGTGCCAGCAGCCCCCGGGGGGGCTACACCGGGGAGCTGTTTTTT
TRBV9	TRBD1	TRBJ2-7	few	CASSPHWTGIDEQYF	TGTGCCAGCAGTCCCCATTGGACAGGGATAGACGAGCAGTACTTC
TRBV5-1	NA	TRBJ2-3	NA	CASSLGGVSTDTQYF	TGCGCCAGCAGCTTGGGCGGGGTTAGCACAGATACGCAGTATTTT
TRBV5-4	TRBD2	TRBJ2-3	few	CASSLGGGLQYTDTQYF	TGTGCCAGCAGCTTGGGGGGGGGACTGCAATACACAGATACGCAGTATTTT
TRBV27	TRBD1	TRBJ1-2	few	CASRGQGRSYGYTF	TGTGCCAGCCGGGGACAGGGTAGAAGCTATGGCTACACCTTC
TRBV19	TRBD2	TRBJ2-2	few	CASSPREAANTGELFF	TGTGCCAGTAGTCCGCGGGAGGCAGCCAACACCGGGGAGCTGTTTTTT
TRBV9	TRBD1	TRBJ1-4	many	CASSPHHLGTAEKLFF	TGTGCCAGCAGCCCCCATCATCTCGGGACAGCCGAAAAACTGTTTTTT
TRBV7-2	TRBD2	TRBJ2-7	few	CASRASGSPSEQYF	TGTGCCAGCAGAGCTAGCGGGAGTCCTTCCGAGCAGTACTTC
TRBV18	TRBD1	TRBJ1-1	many	CASSPQTQGAGTEAFF	TGTGCCAGCTCACCACAAACTCAGGGGGCAGGGACTGAAGCTTTCTTT
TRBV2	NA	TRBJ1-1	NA	CASSEAREGEAFF	TGTGCCAGCAGTGAAGCAAGGGAGGGTGAAGCTTTCTTT
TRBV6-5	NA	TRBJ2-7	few	CASSLSAERVAYEQYF	TGTGCCAGCAGTTTATCCGCGGAACGGGTAGCCTACGAGCAGTACTTC
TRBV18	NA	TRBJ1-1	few	CASSQSQQLNTEAFF	TGTGCCAGCTCCCAGAGTCAACAGCTGAACACTGAAGCTTTCTTT
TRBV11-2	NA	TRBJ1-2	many	CASSSNSYGYTF	TGTGCCAGCAGCTCTAACTCCTATGGCTACACCTTC
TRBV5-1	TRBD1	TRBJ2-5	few	CASSPGTAQETQYF	TGCGCCAGCAGCCCCGGGACAGCTCAAGAGACCCAGTACTTC
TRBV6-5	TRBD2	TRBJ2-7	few	CASKSGGSDSYEQYF	TGTGCCAGCAAATCGGGCGGGAGTGACTCCTACGAGCAGTACTTC
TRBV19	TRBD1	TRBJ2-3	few	CASRTDRGSYTQYF	TGTGCCAGTAGAACGGACAGGGGATCATATACGCAGTATTTT
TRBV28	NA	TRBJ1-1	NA	CASISFQVQGTEAFF	TGTGCCAGCATTAGTTTTCAGGTCCAGGGCACTGAAGCTTTCTTT
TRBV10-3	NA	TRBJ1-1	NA	CAISETGTPNTEAFF	TGTGCCATCAGTGAGACCGGGACACCGAACACTGAAGCTTTCTTT
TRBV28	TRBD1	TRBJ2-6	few	CASSSGQTGANVLTF	TGTGCCAGCAGTTCGGGACAGACTGGGGCCAACGTCCTGACTTTC
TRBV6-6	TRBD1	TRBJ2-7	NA	CASRGTGHYEQYF	TGTGCCAGCAGGGGGACAGGCCACTACGAGCAGTACTTC
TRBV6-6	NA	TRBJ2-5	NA	CASSYFYETQYF	TGTGCCAGCAGTTATTTTTATGAGACCCAGTACTTC
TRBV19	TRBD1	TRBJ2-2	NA	CASSIASGTVTGELFF	TGTGCCAGTAGTATCGCCTCCGGGACAGTCACCGGGGAGCTGTTTTTT
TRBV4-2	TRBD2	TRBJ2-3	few	CASSQEASGGMADTQYF	TGTGCCAGCAGCCAAGAAGCTAGCGGGGGGATGGCAGATACGCAGTATTTT